The clone carrying this T cell receptor beta chain was found many times. Its antigen is still unknown. Amplified TCR beta CDR3 regions came from RNA transcripts. The primer set for the first-round RT-PCR of the TCR CDR3 was HTBI. TCRdb itself ran the multiplex PCR reads through MiXCR, one entry per CDR3 protein. The sample shows a few hundred thousand distinct CDR3 sequences, around a sixth of them seen only once. Clinical symptoms, serum thyroxine, TRAb, thyroid ultrasound and orbital computed tomography established diagnosis. The sample comes from a study of T cells in Graves' hyperthyroidism and ophthalmopathy. Notes on the study in general: Separation of ophthalmopathy from stable hyperthyroidism was achieved by a 13 V-J model.

V lost 7 bases and J lost 5; bases outside the gene matches: 15. The germline V gene has CDR1 SNHLY and CDR2 FYNNEI. The CDR3 is 16 amino acids. This clonotype originated in a man aged 18 to 29 with Graves' ophthalmopathy. Material for sequencing was blood. This chain uses TRBV2 with TRBJ2-5, with 8 bases matching TRBD2. In nucleotides, the CDR3 is TGTGCCAGCAAGCCGGGACTAGGGCCGTCAGGGGAGACCCAGTACTTC. This gives the protein CASKPGLGPSGETQYF.